This T cell receptor beta chain was profiled in a study of T cell responses to AZD1222 COVID-19 vaccine. Turning to this clone: Its antigen is unknown.

Germline lookup yields CDR1 GTSNPN and CDR2 SVGIG (reference sequence). This CDR3 spans 10 amino acids. Trimming cost V 5 bases and J 8 bases, with 9 bases left between them. Study results and limitations: Nearly half of spike-specific TCRs reportedly target unmutated variant regions. Repertoires were collected only later (after the peak T cell response had occurred).

Assay used: immunoSEQ multiplex PCR; TCRdb lists only in-frame clones, some missing. The table lists over 120,000 clones, 80% to 95% of them singletons, with more than 3.5% in the top ten. The sequence was collected from an adult in good health. The specimen comprised peripheral blood, sampled on day 0 of AZD1222 vaccination. V gene TRBV30 combines with J gene TRBJ1-2; D remains unclear. CDR3: CAWGLGGYTF. As DNA, the CDR3 is TGTGCCTGGGGGTTGGGGGGCTACACCTTC.